The 17 T cell receptor beta chains listed next were all sequenced from one sample in a study of T cell responses to AZD1222 COVID-19 vaccine (dated by TCRdb to 2020 to 2022). The library came from the immunoSEQ multiplex PCR assay. TCRdb obtained this table from immuneACCESS and retained in-frame rearrangements with V and J assigned. These tables miss some clones; where compared with another copy, unresolved V genes account for less than half of the shortfall, and the remainder is unexplained. For this sample there are more than 100,000 clones; around 84% appear just once. 6.5% to 9.5% of the sample lies in the top ten. According to the study, the label for this sample's time point signals: baseline before first vaccination. Sequences were derived from peripheral blood, sampled on day 0 of AZD1222 vaccination. These receptors all come from an adult in good health.

The chain couples TRBV19 to TRBJ1-2; 9 nucleotides agree with TRBD1. The CDR3 is 15 amino acids. The germline V gene has CDR1 LNHDA and CDR2 SQIVND (reference sequence). Unmatched junction bases numbered 14, after V lost 8 bases and J lost 7 bases. The CDR3 nucleotides are TGTGCCAGTGGGGAACAGGGGGCGTGGAAGATTGGCTACACCTTC. Its translation is CASGEQGAWKIGYTF.

Here the CDR3 DNA reads TGTGCCAGCAGTGCTCCCCGGGCCCTCTACACTGAAGCTTTCTTT. Its translation: CASSAPRALYTEAFF. The gene calls are TRBV25-1 and TRBJ1-1; D is undetermined. The V end was cut by 4 bases, the J end by 3 bases, with 15 bases between. The CDR3 totals 15 residues. Germline V gives CDR1 MGHDK, CDR2 SYGVNS.

This chain joins TRBV7-2 and TRBJ1-1; perhaps TRBD1 as D (6 bases). Germline CDR1 is SGHTA and CDR2 is FQGNSA. This CDR3 has 15 residues. V was pared by 5 bases and J by 4 bases, with 17 bases between. CDR3 nucleotide sequence: TGTGCCAGCAGCCCTCGACGGGGGGCAAGCACTGAAGCTTTCTTT. It codes for CASSPRRGASTEAFF.

The chain joins TRBV5-5 to TRBJ2-5, with D unresolved. This CDR3 is built from 13 residues. Germline V gives CDR1 SGHKS, CDR2 YYEKEE (reference sequence). The V gene lost 1 base and the J gene lost 5 bases, with 9 bases spanning the gap. DNA for the CDR3: TGTGCCAGCAGCTTGTTCTCCCGCGAGACCCAGTACTTC. Protein product: CASSLFSRETQYF.

The J gene is TRBJ2-1, the V gene TRBV10-3; tentative D call: TRBD2 (7 bases). This CDR3 comprises 16 residues. Trimming pared 4 bases from V and 9 bases from J, leaving 22 bases between. Germline CDR1 and CDR2: ENHRY and SYGVKD. The CDR3 is CAISGGRASGGSEQFF. The CDR3 DNA sequence: TGTGCCATCAGTGGGGGGCGAGCTAGCGGTGGCAGTGAGCAGTTCTTC.

This chain uses TRBV9 with TRBJ1-1; D gene unclear. CDR3 size: 15 residues. Germline CDR1 is SGDLS and CDR2 is YYNGEE. Trimming pared 3 bases from V and 0 bases from J, leaving 12 bases between. The CDR3 DNA follows: TGTGCCAGCAGCGGAAGTGGAGGGATGAACACTGAAGCTTTCTTT. The encoded protein is CASSGSGGMNTEAFF.

The chain uses TRBV6-5 and TRBJ2-5; D assignment may be TRBD1 or TRBD2 (5 bases each). Looked up from germline, CDR1 is MNHEY and CDR2 is SVGAGI. The V end was cut by 5 bases, the J end by 2 bases, with 12 bases between. This CDR3 is built from 14 residues. The CDR3 DNA sequence: TGTGCCAGCAGTCAACTATGGGGGCAAGAGACCCAGTACTTC. This translates into CASSQLWGQETQYF.

The chain recombines TRBV3-1 (or the pseudogene TRBV3-2) with TRBJ2-4; D unclear. This CDR3 comprises 14 residues. The germline V gene has CDR1 LGHDT and CDR2 YNNKEL (reference sequence). V was cut by 0 bases and J by 0 bases, with 3 bases left in between. As DNA, the CDR3 is TGTGCCAGCAGCCAAGAGATAGCCAAAAACATTCAGTACTTC. It encodes CASSQEIAKNIQYF.

This clone was recorded only once. The chain employs TRBV19 and TRBJ1-1; D is uncertain. In germline, CDR1 is LNHDA, CDR2 SQIVND (reference sequence). The CDR3 runs to 13 residues. Between the trimmed V and J ends, which lost 8 bases and 1 base, there was a span of 11 bases. The CDR3 nucleotides read TGTGCCAGTCAATACGGGTCGAACACTGAAGCTTTCTTT. Protein: CASQYGSNTEAFF.

The V and J genes are TRBV7-3 and TRBJ2-1; TRBD2 matches at 11 bases. CDR1 is SGHTA, CDR2 FQGTGA, per germline. CDR3 length equals 16 residues. Trimming at V came to 2 bases and at J to 7 bases, leaving 7 bases not matched to a gene. CDR3 nucleotide sequence: TGTGCCAGCAGCTTACTAACTAGCGGGAGTACTAATGAGCAGTTCTTC. This translates into CASSLLTSGSTNEQFF.

The rearrangement joins TRBV6-2 or TRBV6-3 to TRBJ1-1; tentative D call: TRBD1 (5 bases). Germline V gives CDR1 MNHEY, CDR2 SVGEGT. V lost 4 bases, J lost 4 bases, and 13 bases lay in between. The length of the CDR3 is 14 residues. The CDR3 region is CASSSQGVGTEAFF. DNA for the CDR3: TGTGCCAGCAGTTCTCAGGGAGTCGGCACTGAAGCTTTCTTT.

The genes are TRBV28 and TRBJ1-1; a weak D match, TRBD1 (6 bases). There are 15 residues in the CDR3. The V gene lost 2 bases and the J gene lost 1 base, with 11 bases spanning the gap. Germline V gene sequence: CDR1 MDHEN, CDR2 SYDVKM. This CDR3 is CASSLTGGPNTEAFF. CDR3 coding DNA: TGTGCCAGCAGTTTAACCGGGGGGCCGAACACTGAAGCTTTCTTT. Full variable domain (outside the CDR3, taken from reference TRBV28 and TRBJ1-1): DVKVTQSSRYLVKRTGEKVFLECVQDMDHENMFWYRQDPGLGLRLIYFSYDVKMKEKGDIPEGYSVSREKKERFSLILESASTNQTSMYLCASSLTGGPNTEAFFGQGTRLTVV.

J is TRBJ2-5 and V is TRBV18; no clear D gene. V was pared by 3 bases and J by 1 base, with 6 bases between. CDR1 and CDR2 (germline): KGHSH, LQKENI. The CDR3 contains 13 residues. This CDR3 is CASSPSGQETQYF. In DNA, the CDR3 is TGTGCCAGCTCACCCAGTGGCCAAGAGACCCAGTACTTC.

The chain combines TRBV4-3 with TRBJ1-6, with a weak D call TRBD1 (5 bases). Trimming took 4 bases from V and 3 from J, leaving 10 bases between them. This CDR3 contains 15 residues. Germline V CDR1 and CDR2: LGHNA, YSLEER. CDR3 loop: CASSPTVLYNSPLHF. CDR3 DNA sequence: TGCGCCAGCAGCCCGACAGTCCTCTATAATTCACCCCTCCACTTT.

The chain couples TRBV6-5 to TRBJ2-4, with D uncertain. The CDR3 is made up of 15 amino acids. V was trimmed by 3 bases and J by 1 base, leaving 10 bases between them. The germline V gene has CDR1 MNHEY and CDR2 SVGAGI. CDR3 in amino acids: CASSYSTSAKNIQYF. The CDR3 bases are TGTGCCAGCAGTTATTCGACTTCGGCCAAAAACATTCAGTACTTC.

The V gene is TRBV19, the J gene TRBJ1-3; D is unresolved. Germline values: CDR1 LNHDA, CDR2 SQIVND (reference sequence). Trimming took off 6 bases at V and 0 bases at J, with 9 bases between the two ends. There are 14 residues in the CDR3. CDR3 region: CASSLGSSGNTIYF. The CDR3 DNA sequence: TGTGCCAGTAGCCTCGGAAGCTCTGGAAACACCATATATTTT.

CDR3 residues: CASSFRSSYNSPLHF. CDR3 nucleotide sequence: TGCGCCAGCAGCTTTCGGAGCTCCTATAATTCACCCCTCCACTTT. The rearrangement links TRBV5-1 to TRBJ1-6; D unresolved. V lost 2 bases and J lost 0, with 6 bases in between. Germline assignment: CDR1 SGHRS and CDR2 YFSETQ. The CDR3 has 15 residues.